The 14 T cell receptor beta chains listed next were all sequenced from one sample in a study of PD-1 blockade in classical Hodgkin lymphoma. Data came from immunoSEQ multiplex PCR; TCRdb stores just in-frame clones and leaves some out. Of about 32,000 clones listed, approximately 90% are singletons. Specified time point: newly diagnosed, previously untreated cHL patient sample. Purification of CD4+ T cells from thawed PBMCs was performed via magnetic negative selection. The sample was CD4+ T cells from blood. These receptors originate from a human donor with classical Hodgkin lymphoma.

The V call is TRBV28, the J call TRBJ2-5; D may be TRBD1 or TRBD2 (5 bases each). The CDR3 contains 16 residues. The V end lost 6 bases, the J end lost 4 bases, and 21 bases lay between the germline ends. Germline V gives CDR1 MDHEN, CDR2 SYDVKM. CDR3 residues: CASSASGAGSGETQYF. CDR3 DNA: TGTGCCAGCAGCGCTTCTGGGGCAGGGAGTGGAGAGACCCAGTACTTC.

The CDR3 DNA is TGCGCCAGCAGCTTGGGGTACAGGGTGAACACTGAAGCTTTCTTT. Its protein product is CASSLGYRVNTEAFF. This chain joins TRBV5-1 and TRBJ1-1; TRBD1 might be the D (6 bases). The V gene's germline CDR1 is SGHRS and CDR2 YFSETQ. CDR3 size: 15 residues. Trimming took off 0 bases at V and 0 bases at J, with 9 bases between the two ends.

The V and J genes are TRBV6-1 and TRBJ1-3, with TRBD1 identical over 9 bases. V gave up 8 bases and J gave up 0 bases; unmatched junction bases: 2. CDR3 length: 14 amino acids. Germline values: CDR1 MNHNS, CDR2 SASEGT. The CDR3 sequence: CASGTGFSGNTIYF. The CDR3 nucleotides read TGTGCCAGCGGGACAGGGTTCTCTGGAAACACCATATATTTT.

Worth noting for this clone: One end of the junction fails to match germline, which may point to a read error. The rearrangement joins TRBV7-7 to TRBJ2-5; perhaps D is TRBD1 or TRBD2 (6 bases each). CDR1 SSHAT and CDR2 FNYEAQ come from the germline V gene (reference sequence). This CDR3 has 14 amino acids. CDR3 protein: CASSLAIGGETQYF. The DNA for the CDR3 is TGTGCTAGCAGCTTAGCGATAGGGGGGGAGACCCAGTACTTC.

The V and J genes are TRBV30 and TRBJ1-1; no reliable D call. This CDR3 comprises 18 residues. Trimming removed 0 bases at V and 0 bases at J, with 20 bases between. Germline CDR1 GTSNPN, CDR2 SVGIG (reference sequence). CDR3 in DNA: TGTGCCTGGAGTGTACGTTTGGGTGGATTCAGGATGAACACTGAAGCTTTCTTT. Its protein product is CAWSVRLGGFRMNTEAFF.

The CDR3 nucleotides are TGTGCCAGTAGTATCCAAGGCTATCCGGGTCATGGCTACACCTTC. Translating it yields CASSIQGYPGHGYTF. V and J are TRBV19 and TRBJ1-2, with D unclear. Trimming removed 3 bases at V and 6 bases at J, with 17 bases between. The CDR3 sequence is 15 residues long. Germline values: CDR1 LNHDA, CDR2 SQIVND (reference sequence).

The rearrangement joins TRBV5-5 to TRBJ1-3; 7 nucleotides align to TRBD1. The CDR3 is 15 amino acids. Trimming at V came to 0 bases and at J to 2 bases, leaving 2 bases not matched to a gene. Germline V gene sequence: CDR1 SGHKS, CDR2 YYEKEE (reference sequence). The CDR3 DNA follows: TGTGCCAGCAGCTTGGAGAGGGGGCCTGGAAACACCATATATTTT. Translated: CASSLERGPGNTIYF. The complete variable domain, with remaining parts taken from reference TRBV5-5 and TRBJ1-3, reads DAGVTQSPTHLIKTRGQQVTLRCSPISGHKSVSWYQQVLGQGPQFIFQYYEKEERGRGNFPDRFSARQFPNYSSELNVNALLLGDSALYLCASSLERGPGNTIYFGEGSWLTVV.

The chain links TRBV4-1 to TRBJ2-1; 10 positions agree with TRBD1. CDR1 and CDR2 (germline): MGHRA, YSYEKL. The V and J ends lost 4 bases and 7 bases, in that order; junction bases with no gene match: 7. The CDR3 length is 15 residues. In DNA, the CDR3 is TGCGCCAGCAGCCGGCCGGGACAGGGGAGGAATGAGCAGTTCTTC. The encoded protein is CASSRPGQGRNEQFF.

The gene calls are TRBV7-9 and TRBJ2-3, with D perhaps matching TRBD1 (6 bases). Germline lookup yields CDR1 SEHNR and CDR2 FQNEAQ (reference sequence). V was clipped by 0 bases and J by 2 bases, with 9 bases between them. The CDR3 sequence is 15 residues long. The CDR3 region has the DNA TGTGCCAGCAGCTTAGCGCCAGGGGTCACAGATACGCAGTATTTT. Its translation: CASSLAPGVTDTQYF.

The chain couples TRBV5-1 to TRBJ1-1; 8 bases match TRBD1. With 4 bases clipped from V and 7 bases from J, the junction kept 12 bases outside the gene matches. This CDR3 has 15 residues. Germline V gene sequence: CDR1 SGHRS, CDR2 YFSETQ. CDR3 in DNA: TGCGCCAGCAGCACCGACAGGGGCCATGGAGGTGAAGCTTTCTTT. Amino acids: CASSTDRGHGGEAFF.

CDR3 sequence (DNA): TGTGCCAGCAGTGAAGAACGGGGAGCTAACTATGGCTACACCTTC. Translating gives CASSEERGANYGYTF. The chain carries TRBV6-1 and TRBJ1-2; D gene uncertain. The CDR3 extends over 15 amino acids. Germline assignment: CDR1 MNHNS and CDR2 SASEGT. V lost 1 base and J lost 0, with 9 bases in between.

V gene TRBV5-1 combines with J gene TRBJ1-2; 9 bases are a match to TRBD1. V was clipped by 3 bases and J by 4 bases; unmatched bases: 7. There are 15 residues in the CDR3. CDR1 is SGHRS, CDR2 YFSETQ, per germline. The CDR3 loop is CASSSRTGEGYGYTF. In nucleotides, the CDR3 is TGCGCCAGCAGCTCCCGGACAGGGGAAGGCTATGGCTACACCTTC.

The gene calls are TRBV15 and TRBJ2-7; no definite D call. Trimming stripped 1 base from V and 3 bases from J, with 4 bases between. Germline lookup yields CDR1 LNHNV and CDR2 YYDKDF (reference sequence). CDR3 length equals 12 residues. This CDR3 is CATSRAYYEQYV. The CDR3 coding sequence is TGTGCCACCAGCAGAGCCTACTACGAGCAGTACGTC.

This chain joins TRBV7-9 and TRBJ1-3; TRBD1 aligns across 8 bases. The germline CDR1 and CDR2 sequences are SEHNR and FQNEAQ (reference sequence). The CDR3 loop spans 15 amino acids. The ends lost 5 bases at V and 2 bases at J; junction bases unmatched: 5. CDR3 protein: CASSPDRVAGNTIYF. The CDR3 DNA reads as TGTGCCAGCAGCCCGGACAGGGTCGCTGGAAACACCATATATTTT.